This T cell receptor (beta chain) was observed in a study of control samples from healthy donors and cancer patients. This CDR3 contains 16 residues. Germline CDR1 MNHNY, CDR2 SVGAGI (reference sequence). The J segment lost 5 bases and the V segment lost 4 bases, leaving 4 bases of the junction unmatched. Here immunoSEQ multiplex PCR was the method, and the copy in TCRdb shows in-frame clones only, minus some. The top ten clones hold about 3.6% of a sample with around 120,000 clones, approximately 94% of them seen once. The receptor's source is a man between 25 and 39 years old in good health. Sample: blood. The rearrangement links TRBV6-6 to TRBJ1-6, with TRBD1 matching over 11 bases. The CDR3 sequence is CASSSGQGANNSPLHF. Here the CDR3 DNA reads TGTGCCAGCAGTTCTGGACAGGGGGCTAATAATTCACCCCTCCACTTT.